Listed below are T cell receptor beta chains from one sample, sequenced in a study of breast tumors, draining lymph nodes, adjacent tissues. TCRdb re-derived calls from the multiplex PCR reads in MiXCR, one entry per CDR3 protein. The sample includes over 10,000 distinct CDR3 sequences, approximately 70% of them seen just once. Material for sequencing was tumor-adjacent breast tissue. The source is a female donor with breast cancer. Some clones in this sample may be carry-over from other donors' samples. CDR3s leave out the opening cysteine and the closing phenylalanine or tryptophan. Fields, in order: clone size, V gene, CDR3 protein. The listing skips clone size in some rows; elsewhere it reads once, few, many or a size class.

many	TRBV30	AWSVAKGSGRGEQF
.	TRBV20-1	SARSLAEKIDNEQF
.	TRBV10-3	AIRHAGGRTYEQY
medium-sized	TRBV12-3/TRBV12-4	ASSPYVPGTDQPQH
.	TRBV6-4	ASSRVGQGANTGELF
.	TRBV5-1	ASSLQTGGYGYT
once	TRBV12-5	ASGRTTGWGAYEQY
.	TRBV12-3/TRBV12-4	ASSPVVAATTTEKLF
once	TRBV25-1	ASSAPGLASYNEQF
.	TRBV20-1	SANSGRGADTQY
.	TRBV30	AWSAQGLVFEQF
.	TRBV7-2	ASSSNDRGLYYGYT
medium-sized	TRBV20-1	SARASGRSNTGELF
.	TRBV13	ASSLVGARYTQY
.	TRBV5-4	ASSLALASATYEQY
.	TRBV2	ASSAGQLSSYEQY
.	TRBV5-6	ASSFGYTNTGELF
.	TRBV6-5	ASKDPFYRDPKGNEQF
.	TRBV20-1	SARVPGLAGYTGNEQF
medium-sized	TRBV30	AWSRGVSTDTQY
once	TRBV6-5	ASSYADRLYEQY
.	TRBV6-4	ARTGGGRNEQY
.	TRBV2	ASSTLGSYEQY
.	TRBV7-9	ASSPSWQGQDTIY
once	TRBV4-3	ASSQGGQGADEQY
medium-sized	TRBV10-1	ASSEPPGLAGGEQY
.	TRBV20-1	SASGSWNEQF
.	TRBV4-1	ASSQDWGTGGASGYT
.	TRBV7-2	ASSVTGTGENEQF
.	TRBV7-3	ASSLDRAKDTQY
.	TRBV5-5	ASSSPAGTTDTQY
.	TRBV19	ASRFSDRERGGYT
.	TRBV29-1	SVETSYEQY
medium-sized	TRBV29-1	SVEDERGRSETQY
.	TRBV2	ASNPGLAGPPFTAQY
many	TRBV6-1	ASSGGQGRQPQH